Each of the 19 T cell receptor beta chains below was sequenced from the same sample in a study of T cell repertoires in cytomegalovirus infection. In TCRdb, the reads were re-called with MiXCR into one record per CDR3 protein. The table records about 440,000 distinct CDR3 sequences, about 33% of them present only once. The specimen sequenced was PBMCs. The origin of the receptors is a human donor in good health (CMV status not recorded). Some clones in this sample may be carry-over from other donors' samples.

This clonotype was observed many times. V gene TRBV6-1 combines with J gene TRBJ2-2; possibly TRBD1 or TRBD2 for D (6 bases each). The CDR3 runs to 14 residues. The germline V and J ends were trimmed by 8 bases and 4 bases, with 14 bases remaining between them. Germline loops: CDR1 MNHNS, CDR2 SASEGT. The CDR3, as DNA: TGTGCCAGCGTTGGGGGGACAACCACCGGGGAGCTGTTTTTT. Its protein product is CASVGGTTTGELFF.

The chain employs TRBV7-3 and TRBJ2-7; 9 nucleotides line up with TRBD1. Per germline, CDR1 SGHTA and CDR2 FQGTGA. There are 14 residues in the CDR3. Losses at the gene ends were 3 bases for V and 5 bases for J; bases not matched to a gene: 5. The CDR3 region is CASSFTGGNDEQYF. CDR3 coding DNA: TGTGCCAGCAGCTTCACAGGGGGCAACGACGAGCAGTACTTC.

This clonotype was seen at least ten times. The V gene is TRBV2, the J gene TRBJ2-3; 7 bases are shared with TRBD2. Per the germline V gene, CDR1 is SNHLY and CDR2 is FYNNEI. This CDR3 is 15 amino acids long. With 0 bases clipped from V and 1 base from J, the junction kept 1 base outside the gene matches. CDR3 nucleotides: TGTGCCAGCAGTGAAGCGGGGGGGGGCACAGATACGCAGTATTTT. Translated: CASSEAGGGTDTQYF.

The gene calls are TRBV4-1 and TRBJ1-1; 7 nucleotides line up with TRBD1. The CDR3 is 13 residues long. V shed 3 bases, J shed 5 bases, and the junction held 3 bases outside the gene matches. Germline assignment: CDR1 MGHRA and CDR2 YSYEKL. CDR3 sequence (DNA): TGCGCCAGCAGCCACCAGGGGGGAACTGAAGCTTTCTTT. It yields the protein CASSHQGGTEAFF.

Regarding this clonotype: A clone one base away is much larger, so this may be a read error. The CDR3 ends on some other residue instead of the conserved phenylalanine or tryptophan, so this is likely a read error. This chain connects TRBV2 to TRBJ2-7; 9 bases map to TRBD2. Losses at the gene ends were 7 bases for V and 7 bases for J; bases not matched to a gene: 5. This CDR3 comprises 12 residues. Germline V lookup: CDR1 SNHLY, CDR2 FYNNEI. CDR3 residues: CASNSGGLEQYS. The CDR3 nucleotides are TGTGCCAGCAACAGCGGGGGGCTTGAGCAGTACTCC.

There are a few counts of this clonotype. The CDR3 reads CASSSKGGTEAFF. The CDR3 nucleotides read TGTGCCAGCAGCTCGAAGGGGGGGACTGAAGCTTTCTTT. This chain connects TRBV5-5 to TRBJ1-1; maybe TRBD1 (6 bases). The germline V gene has CDR1 SGHKS and CDR2 YYEKEE (reference sequence). V lost 3 bases and J lost 5, with 11 bases in between. This CDR3 contains 13 residues.

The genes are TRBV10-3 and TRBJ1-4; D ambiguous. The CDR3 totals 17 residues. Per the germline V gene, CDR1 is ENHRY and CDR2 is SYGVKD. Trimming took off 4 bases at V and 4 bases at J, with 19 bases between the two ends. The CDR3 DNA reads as TGTGCCATCAGTGCAAGTGACCTACCTTCAGATAATGAAAAACTGTTTTTT. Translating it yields CAISASDLPSDNEKLFF.

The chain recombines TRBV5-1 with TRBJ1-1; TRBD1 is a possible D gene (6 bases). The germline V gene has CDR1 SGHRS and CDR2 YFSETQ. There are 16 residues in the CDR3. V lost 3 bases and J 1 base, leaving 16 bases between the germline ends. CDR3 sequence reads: CASSSEQGRRNTEAFF. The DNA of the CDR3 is TGCGCCAGCAGCTCTGAACAGGGCAGGAGGAACACTGAAGCTTTCTTT.

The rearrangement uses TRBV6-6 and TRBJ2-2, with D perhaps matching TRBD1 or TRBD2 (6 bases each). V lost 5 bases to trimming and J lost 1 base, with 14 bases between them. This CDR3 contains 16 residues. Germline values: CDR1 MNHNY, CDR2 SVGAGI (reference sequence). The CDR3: CASSAQGGRNTGELFF. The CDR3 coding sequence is TGTGCCAGCAGTGCCCAAGGGGGGAGGAACACCGGGGAGCTGTTTTTT.

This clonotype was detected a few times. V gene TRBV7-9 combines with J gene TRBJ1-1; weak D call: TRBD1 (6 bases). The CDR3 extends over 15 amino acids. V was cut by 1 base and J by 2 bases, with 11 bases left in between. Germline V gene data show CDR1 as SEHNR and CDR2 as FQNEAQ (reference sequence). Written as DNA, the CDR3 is TGTGCCAGCAGCTTAGTTCGGGGGCAAAACACTGAAGCTTTCTTT. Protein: CASSLVRGQNTEAFF.

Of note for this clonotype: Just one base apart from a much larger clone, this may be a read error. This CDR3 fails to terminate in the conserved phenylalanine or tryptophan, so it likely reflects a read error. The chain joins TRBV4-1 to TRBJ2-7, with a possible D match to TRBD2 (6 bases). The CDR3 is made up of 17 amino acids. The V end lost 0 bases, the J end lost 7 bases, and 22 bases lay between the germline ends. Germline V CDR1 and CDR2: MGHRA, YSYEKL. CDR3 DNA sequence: TGCGCCAGCAGCCAAGATCTAGAGCGGGTCCTCGATTGGGAGCAGTACTTA. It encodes CASSQDLERVLDWEQYL.

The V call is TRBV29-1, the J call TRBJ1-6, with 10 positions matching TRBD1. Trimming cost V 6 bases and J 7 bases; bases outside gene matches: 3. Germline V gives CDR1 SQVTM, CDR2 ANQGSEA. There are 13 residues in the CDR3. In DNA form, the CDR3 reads TGCAGCGTGTCGACAGGGGGCAATTCACCCCTCCACTTT. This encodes CSVSTGGNSPLHF.

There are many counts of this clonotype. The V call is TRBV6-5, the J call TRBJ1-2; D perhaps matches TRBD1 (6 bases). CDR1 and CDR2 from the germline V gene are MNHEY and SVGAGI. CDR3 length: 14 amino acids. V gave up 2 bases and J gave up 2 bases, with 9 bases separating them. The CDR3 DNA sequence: TGTGCCAGCAGTTACCGGACAGACAACTATGGCTACACCTTC. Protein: CASSYRTDNYGYTF.

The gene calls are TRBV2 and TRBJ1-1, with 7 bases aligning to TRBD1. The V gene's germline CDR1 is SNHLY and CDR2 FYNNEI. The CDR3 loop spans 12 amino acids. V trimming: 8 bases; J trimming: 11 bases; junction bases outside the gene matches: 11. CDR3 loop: CASVTAGTDAFF. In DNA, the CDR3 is TGTGCCAGCGTAACCGCCGGGACAGACGCTTTCTTT.

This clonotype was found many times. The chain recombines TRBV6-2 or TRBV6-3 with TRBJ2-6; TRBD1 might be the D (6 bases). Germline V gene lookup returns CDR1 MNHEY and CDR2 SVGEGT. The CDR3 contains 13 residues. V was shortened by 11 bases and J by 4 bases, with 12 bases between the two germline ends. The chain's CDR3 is CASQGSGANVLTF. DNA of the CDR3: TGTGCCTCCCAGGGGAGCGGGGCCAACGTCCTGACTTTC.

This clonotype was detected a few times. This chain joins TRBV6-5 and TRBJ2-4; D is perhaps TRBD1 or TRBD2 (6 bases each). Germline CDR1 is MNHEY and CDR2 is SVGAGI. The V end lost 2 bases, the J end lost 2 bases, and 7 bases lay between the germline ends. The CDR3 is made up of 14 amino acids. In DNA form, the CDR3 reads TGTGCCAGCAGTTACGGGGGGCCCAAAAACATTCAGTACTTC. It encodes CASSYGGPKNIQYF.

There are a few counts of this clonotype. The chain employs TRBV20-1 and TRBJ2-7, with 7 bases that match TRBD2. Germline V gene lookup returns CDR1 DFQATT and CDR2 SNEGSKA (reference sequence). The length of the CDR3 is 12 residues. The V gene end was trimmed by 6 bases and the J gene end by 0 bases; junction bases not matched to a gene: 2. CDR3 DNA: TGCAGTGCCGCTAGCGGCTCCTACGAGCAGTACTTC. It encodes CSAASGSYEQYF.

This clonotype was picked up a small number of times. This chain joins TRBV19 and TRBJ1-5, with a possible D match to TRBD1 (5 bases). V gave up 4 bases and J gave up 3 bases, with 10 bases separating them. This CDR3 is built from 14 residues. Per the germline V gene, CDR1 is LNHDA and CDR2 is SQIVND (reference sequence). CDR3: CASSRGGLNQPQHF. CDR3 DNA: TGTGCCAGTAGTAGGGGGGGTCTCAATCAGCCCCAGCATTTT.

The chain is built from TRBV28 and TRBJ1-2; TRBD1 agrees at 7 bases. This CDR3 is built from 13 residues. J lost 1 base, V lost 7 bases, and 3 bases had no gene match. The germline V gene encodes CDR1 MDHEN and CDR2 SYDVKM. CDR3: CASKTGINYGYTF. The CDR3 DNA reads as TGTGCCAGCAAGACAGGGATTAACTATGGCTACACCTTC.